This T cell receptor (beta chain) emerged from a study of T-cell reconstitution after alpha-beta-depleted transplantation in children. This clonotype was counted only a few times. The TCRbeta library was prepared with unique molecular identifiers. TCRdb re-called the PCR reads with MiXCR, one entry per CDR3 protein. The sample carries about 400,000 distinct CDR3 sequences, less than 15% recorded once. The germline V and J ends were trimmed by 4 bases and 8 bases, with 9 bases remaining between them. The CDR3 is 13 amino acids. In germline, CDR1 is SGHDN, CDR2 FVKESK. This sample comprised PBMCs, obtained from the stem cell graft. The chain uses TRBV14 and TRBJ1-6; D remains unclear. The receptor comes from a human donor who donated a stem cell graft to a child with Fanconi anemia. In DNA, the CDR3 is TGTGCCAGCAGCCGGGATTTTGATTCACCCCTCCACTTT. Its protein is CASSRDFDSPLHF.